Listed below are T cell receptor beta chains from one sample, sequenced in a study of T cells in Graves' hyperthyroidism and ophthalmopathy. TCRdb independently ran MiXCR on the multiplex PCR reads; one entry per CDR3 protein. The sample contains about 520,000 distinct CDR3 sequences, roughly 24% of which appear only once. The sample consisted of blood. These receptors originate from a woman in her thirties with Graves' ophthalmopathy. The CDR3 runs from the conserved cysteine through the conserved F or W. The order of the fields is J gene, V gene, D gene, clone size, CDR3 protein, CDR3 DNA. A D gene is named only where the DNA matches it firmly. Where a row states a size, it is once, few, many or the class of an expanded clone; other rows omit it.

>TRBJ1-2|TRBV12-3/TRBV12-4|-|few
CASSPNPNYGYTF
TGTGCCAGCAGTCCCAACCCTAACTATGGCTACACCTTC
>TRBJ2-2|TRBV6-2/TRBV6-3|-|few
CASSYRLIGELFF
TGTGCCAGCAGTTACCGTTTGATCGGGGAGCTGTTTTTT
>TRBJ1-2|TRBV12-3/TRBV12-4|-|many
CAIEQTSGGGYGYTF
TGTGCCATCGAACAAACCTCCGGAGGGGGCTATGGCTACACCTTC
>TRBJ1-5|TRBV12-3/TRBV12-4|-|-
CASSFAPGQPQHF
TGTGCCAGCAGTTTTGCCCCGGGCCAGCCCCAGCATTTT
>TRBJ1-5|TRBV20-1|-|few
CSARRGTTSNQPQHF
TGCAGTGCTAGGAGGGGGACTACTAGCAATCAGCCCCAGCATTTT
>TRBJ2-2|TRBV2|TRBD1|many
CASSEVTGGGTGELFF
TGTGCCAGCAGTGAAGTGACAGGGGGGGGCACCGGGGAGCTGTTTTTT
>TRBJ2-7|TRBV20-1|TRBD1|-
CSARFTGARSYEQYF
TGCAGTGCTAGGTTTACAGGGGCCCGCTCCTACGAGCAGTACTTC
>TRBJ1-1|TRBV12-3/TRBV12-4|-|-
CASSSAGRQGTEAFF
TGTGCCAGCAGTTCGGCAGGTCGGCAGGGGACTGAAGCTTTCTTT
>TRBJ1-1|TRBV4-1|TRBD1|-
CASSSRQGISTEAFF
TGCGCCAGCAGCTCAAGACAGGGGATATCCACTGAAGCTTTCTTT
>TRBJ1-2|TRBV7-8|-|many
CASSSPRSFYGYTF
TGTGCCAGCAGCTCGCCTAGGAGTTTCTATGGCTACACCTTC
>TRBJ2-2|TRBV27|TRBD2|few
CASCLAGGPGELFF
TGTGCCAGCTGTCTAGCGGGGGGTCCCGGGGAGCTGTTTTTT
>TRBJ1-5|TRBV27|TRBD1|many
CASSRQGGFGQPQHF
TGTGCCAGCAGTCGTCAGGGGGGGTTCGGTCAGCCCCAGCATTTT
>TRBJ2-5|TRBV4-2|-|once
CASSQDTVLRGGGRETQYF
TGTGCCAGCAGCCAAGATACCGTCTTGCGGGGTGGAGGAAGAGAGACCCAGTACTTC
>TRBJ2-5|TRBV28|-|many
CASSFQGFNQETQYF
TGTGCCAGCAGTTTTCAGGGATTCAACCAAGAGACCCAGTACTTC
>TRBJ2-7|TRBV12-3/TRBV12-4|-|-
CASTPDGTYEQYF
TGTGCCAGCACCCCGGACGGAACTTACGAGCAGTACTTC